Listed here are 2 T cell receptor beta chains from one sample, sequenced in a study of cytomegalovirus exposure and HLA in healthy donors. 60 Vbeta and 13 Jbeta primers were used in PCR. TCRdb keeps only in-frame clones here, not all; method: immunoSEQ multiplex PCR. The sample yields about 100,000 clones, roughly 9.1% seen once. Sequenced: PBMCs. These receptors were taken from a man aged 35-49 years in good health and CMV-seropositive.

This clone was recorded a few times. The rearrangement links TRBV27 to TRBJ2-3; 7 nucleotides align to TRBD2. Trimming removed 2 bases from V and 3 bases from J; junction bases left unmatched: 11. CDR1 and CDR2 from the germline V gene are MNHEY and SMNVEV (reference sequence). The CDR3 runs 17 residues. CDR3 bases: TGTGCCAGCAGTTTAGGTGGGGGAGGACTAGTGACAGATACGCAGTATTTT. Its translation is CASSLGGGGLVTDTQYF.

The chain has TRBV4-1 and TRBJ2-3, with 8 bases lining up with TRBD1. CDR1 and CDR2 (germline): MGHRA, YSYEKL. V dropped 5 bases and J dropped 5; count of bases not matched to a gene: 6. CDR3 length: 14 amino acids. The CDR3 nucleotides read TGCGCCAGCAGCTCAAGACAGGGGAGAGATACGCAGTATTTT. Translated: CASSSRQGRDTQYF.